This T cell receptor (beta chain) was recorded in a study of T cell responses to AZD1222 COVID-19 vaccine listed by TCRdb under 2021. In terms of the full investigation: AZD1222 recipients with second doses at about 4 weeks or about 12 weeks were pooled, because spike-specific TCR depth and breadth did not differ between schedules. Enrollment into the trials was organized by age into subgroups of 18-55, 56-69 and 70-plus years, and those subgroups contained roughly 140, 27 and 60 TCR-sequenced participants, respectively. A total of 230 or so trial participants underwent TCR sequencing, of whom some 210 received two doses of AZD1222 and around 26 received two doses of the MenACWY control vaccine.

Comments on this clone: Its antigen target is currently unknown. One base away there is no much larger clone; base qualities are not given.

The CDR3 regions of human TCRbeta chains were analyzed by immunosequencing. In the source study's methods: TCRs in the repertoires were compared against a reference library of SARS-CoV-2-specific TCRs that had been generated with the MIRA antigen-specificity platform. Breadth was defined as the fraction of unique TCRs that were SARS-CoV-2-associated. Depth was defined as the fraction of total T cells that were SARS-CoV-2-associated. Each spike-specific TCR was assigned to its reactive spike region and to a CD4 or CD8 class using the MIRA data. Log10-transformed breadth and depth values were compared by one-way ANOVA with Sidak's multiple comparisons tests. TCRdb limited this immuneACCESS table to in-frame rearrangements with V and J called. A share of clones is missing; checked studies link under half to unresolved V genes, and the rest is unexplained. Clonal size and the V and J genes are those of that table, whereas D and trimming came from the DNA. This sample gives 90,000 to 120,000 clones in total; about 94% of them show up just once. The ten largest account for about 5% of the sample.

As encoded in the germline V gene, CDR1 is SGDLS while CDR2 is YYNGEE. From the cysteine up to the phenylalanine, the CDR3 has a length of 15 residues. Left in the record is the CDR3 DNA by itself, 45 bases read in frame from the first base. The V end gives up 3 bases and the J end 1 base, leaving 4 bases in the junction not matched to a gene. The meaning of the sample's time point label: baseline before first vaccination. The vaccinee samples were drawn from two UK trials, COV001 and COV002, one of which was a single-blind randomized controlled phase 2/3 trial testing AZD1222 (ChAdOx1 nCoV-19) in healthy adults. Trial participant PBMC samples were collected at day 0 and day 28 after the second dose for TCRbeta chain sequencing. General study outcomes and caveats: Only five or six AZD1222 recipients were SARS-CoV-2 seropositive at baseline, limiting conclusions about previously exposed vaccinees. The 56-69-year group was small, and its depth increase did not reach significance, likely because of low power. Reportedly, almost half of the unique spike-specific TCRs recognized epitopes lying outside the regions that are mutated in the B.1.351 and B.1.1.7 variants. CD4 TCRs associated with the vaccine covered the entire spike protein, and the dominant responses were in regions 160-218 and 743-854. Because no samples from the day 14 peak response were available, repertoires could be characterized only after the peak T cell response. Spike-specific TCR breadth and depth rose significantly after two AZD1222 doses compared with day 0 and with MenACWY recipients. Most participants were white British and females outnumbered males, and the authors suggested that clonal diversity may have been underestimated.

The rearrangement combines TRBV9 with TRBJ2-1, and 7 junction bases match TRBD2. This specimen consisted of peripheral blood, obtained on day 0 of AZD1222 vaccination. The sequence was collected from an adult in good health. The CDR3 sequence is CASSGRAGSYNEQFF. The nucleotide sequence reads as follows: TGTGCCAGCAGCGGACGAGCGGGATCCTACAATGAGCAGTTCTTC. Full variable domain (CDR3 extended with the reference TRBV9 and TRBJ2-1 proteins): DSGVTQTPKHLITATGQRVTLRCSPRSGDLSVYWYQQSLDQGLQFLIQYYNGEERAKGNILERFSAQQFPDLHSELNLSSLELGDSALYFCASSGRAGSYNEQFFGPGTRLTVL.